The 30 T cell receptor beta chains below were found in one sample sequenced in a study of T-cell reconstitution after alpha-beta-depleted transplantation in children. This sample's TCRbeta library carried unique molecular identifier barcodes. Each CDR3 protein is one row after TCRdb ran MiXCR on the PCR reads. The data contain more than 400,000 distinct CDR3 sequences, over 40% of them singletons. The sequences come from PBMCs, collected before TCRalphabeta/CD19-depleted stem cell transplant. Source of these receptors: a girl aged 2 to 9 with aplastic anemia, due to receive a stem cell transplant.

This chain uses TRBV15 with TRBJ2-3, with 7 bases fitting TRBD2. In germline, CDR1 is LNHNV, CDR2 YYDKDF (reference sequence). The CDR3 totals 16 residues. The junction had 5 bases not matched to a gene; V was cut back by 0 bases and J by 2 bases. The DNA of the CDR3 is TGTGCCACCAGCAGAGAGACGGGAGGACTCACAGATACGCAGTATTTT. Encoded protein: CATSRETGGLTDTQYF.

The rearrangement joins TRBV20-1 to TRBJ2-3; 8 nucleotides line up with TRBD2. The germline gives CDR1 DFQATT, CDR2 SNEGSKA (reference sequence). Trimming took 3 bases from V and 6 from J; bases not matched to a gene: 5. CDR3 length equals 13 residues. This CDR3 is CSARAGGGDTQYF. In nucleotides, the CDR3 is TGCAGTGCTAGGGCCGGGGGGGGCGATACGCAGTATTTT.

The gene calls are TRBV27 and TRBJ1-2; D not certain. The length of the CDR3 is 13 residues. Per germline, CDR1 MNHEY and CDR2 SMNVEV (reference sequence). V gave up 3 bases and J gave up 3 bases, with 8 bases separating them. For the CDR3, the DNA is TGTGCCAGCAGTTTTAGTCAGGACTATGGCTACACCTTC. It specifies CASSFSQDYGYTF.

This clonotype was recorded a few times. The chain joins TRBV7-2 to TRBJ2-1, with D possibly matching TRBD1 (6 bases). Germline-derived CDR1 and CDR2 are SGHTA and FQGNSA. Trimming stripped 5 bases from V and 6 bases from J, with 11 bases between. This CDR3 has 13 amino acids. CDR3 bases: TGTGCCAGCAGCGTACAGGGTCCCAATGAGCAGTTCTTC. It specifies CASSVQGPNEQFF. The whole variable domain, filled in from reference TRBV7-2 and TRBJ2-1, reads GAGVSQSPSNKVTEKGKDVELRCDPISGHTALYWYRQSLGQGLEFLIYFQGNSAPDKSGLPSDRFSAERTGGSVSTLTIQRTQQEDSAVYLCASSVQGPNEQFFGPGTRLTVL.

Turning to this clonotype: Its ends do not fully match the called genes, so a read error is possible. The chain is built from TRBV5-1 and TRBJ2-7, with D unresolved. The CDR3 has 14 residues. Germline lookup yields CDR1 SGHRS and CDR2 YFSETQ. CDR3 in amino acids: CASRHTGPSDEQYF. The CDR3 DNA is TGCGCCAGCAGACACACCGGGCCCTCCGACGAGCAGTACTTC.

Note on this clonotype: Compared with germline, one end of the junction differs, possibly owing to a read error. The chain carries TRBV7-9 and TRBJ1-4, with a possible D match to TRBD1 (5 bases). Per the germline V gene, CDR1 is SEHNR and CDR2 is FQNEAQ (reference sequence). The CDR3 length is 17 residues. CDR3 sequence (DNA): TGTGCCAGCAGCCCTCACGAGGGGTATGCAACTAATGATAAACTGTTTTTT. Amino acid sequence: CASSPHEGYATNDKLFF. The full variable domain, rest sourced from reference TRBV7-9 and TRBJ1-4, is DTGVSQNPRHKITKRGQNVTFRCDPISEHNRLYWYRQTLGQGPEFLTYFQNEAQLEKSRLLSDRFSAERPKGSFSTLEIQRTEQGDSAMYLCASSPHEGYATNDKLFFGSGTQLSVL.

The V call is TRBV19, the J call TRBJ2-1, with 7 bases that match TRBD2. The CDR3 loop spans 15 amino acids. Looked up from germline, CDR1 is LNHDA and CDR2 is SQIVND (reference sequence). V lost 3 bases, J lost 6 bases, and 8 bases stayed unmatched. DNA of the CDR3: TGTGCCAGTAGTATCATAAGCGGGACTCTCAATGAGCAGTTCTTC. Translated: CASSIISGTLNEQFF. Full variable domain (missing parts from reference TRBV19 and TRBJ2-1): DGGITQSPKYLFRKEGQNVTLSCEQNLNHDAMYWYRQDPGQGLRLIYYSQIVNDFQKGDIAEGYSVSREKKESFPLTVTSAQKNPTAFYLCASSIISGTLNEQFFGPGTRLTVL.

V gene TRBV24-1 combines with J gene TRBJ2-1; TRBD1 matches at 9 bases. V trimming: 10 bases; J trimming: 10 bases; junction bases outside the gene matches: 25. Germline lookup yields CDR1 KGHDR and CDR2 SFDVKD. This CDR3 region has 18 residues. CDR3 bases: TGTGCCACTGCCTCCACCAAAACACCGGGACAGGGACCGAACGAGCAGTTCTTC. Its protein is CATASTKTPGQGPNEQFF.

This clonotype was detected ten times or more. The chain links TRBV29-1 to TRBJ2-7; possible D gene TRBD2, 7 bases. Germline assignment: CDR1 SQVTM and CDR2 ANQGSEA. Between the trimmed V and J ends, which lost 6 bases and 3 bases, there was a span of 15 bases. The CDR3 is 13 amino acids. CDR3 sequence: CSVARGANYEQYF. The CDR3 bases are TGCAGCGTGGCCCGGGGGGCTAACTACGAGCAGTACTTC.

V gene TRBV5-6 combines with J gene TRBJ2-7; 10 bases are a match to TRBD2. V was clipped by 1 base and J by 2 bases; unmatched bases: 6. The germline gives CDR1 SGHDT, CDR2 YYEEEE. The CDR3 runs to 16 residues. This CDR3 is CASSLSSGRTTYEQYF. The CDR3 DNA sequence: TGTGCCAGCAGCTTGAGTAGCGGGAGGACGACCTACGAGCAGTACTTC.

V is TRBV6-1 and J is TRBJ1-2, with a weak D call TRBD1 (5 bases). Trimming took off 6 bases at V and 0 bases at J, with 14 bases between the two ends. The CDR3 totals 15 residues. Per the germline V gene, CDR1 is MNHNS and CDR2 is SASEGT. In nucleotides, the CDR3 is TGTGCCAGCAGATCCCCAGGGTTTGCTAACTATGGCTACACCTTC. Encoded protein: CASRSPGFANYGYTF.

This clonotype was observed a handful of times. The V call is TRBV27, the J call TRBJ2-3, with D possibly TRBD2 on 7 matching bases. Germline V gene data show CDR1 as MNHEY and CDR2 as SMNVEV (reference sequence). The CDR3 is 15 amino acids. Trimming left V 7 bases short and J 4 bases short, with 18 bases between. The CDR3 region has the DNA TGTGCCAGCACCATAGTAGGGGGAGGGTCAGATACGCAGTATTTT. Its translation: CASTIVGGGSDTQYF.

In its sample, this clonotype was seen a few times. The chain recombines TRBV30 with TRBJ1-6; no clear D. The V gene lost 0 bases and the J gene lost 5 bases, with 8 bases spanning the gap. This CDR3 has 14 amino acids. Germline loops: CDR1 GTSNPN, CDR2 SVGIG (reference sequence). The CDR3 DNA reads as TGTGCCTGGAGTGTAACAGCTGATAATTCACCCCTCCACTTT. This sequence encodes CAWSVTADNSPLHF.

Ten or more counts support this clonotype. The chain links TRBV20-1 to TRBJ2-3, with D perhaps TRBD2 (5 bases). Germline CDR1 DFQATT, CDR2 SNEGSKA (reference sequence). Trimming took 5 bases from V and 2 from J, leaving 8 bases between them. The CDR3 length is 12 residues. The CDR3 DNA follows: TGCAGTGCTTCCGGACTCACAGATACGCAGTATTTT. As protein: CSASGLTDTQYF.

The rearrangement links TRBV11-2 to TRBJ1-3; D gene unclear. There are 16 residues in the CDR3. The germline V and J ends were trimmed by 5 bases and 0 bases, with 14 bases remaining between them. The germline V gene has CDR1 SGHAT and CDR2 FQNNGV. CDR3 sequence: CASSNGPRYSGNTIYF. The CDR3 nucleotides are TGTGCCAGCAGCAACGGGCCCCGATACTCTGGAAACACCATATATTTT.

This clonotype was detected only a few times. The chain uses TRBV5-1 and TRBJ1-2; D is unclear. Germline-derived CDR1 and CDR2 are SGHRS and YFSETQ. V was pared by 3 bases and J by 4 bases, with 22 bases between. CDR3 size: 17 residues. CDR3 in amino acids: CASSYSGPNAVGYGYTF. The CDR3 DNA reads TGCGCCAGCAGCTATTCTGGACCCAACGCGGTCGGCTATGGCTACACCTTC.

This clonotype was recorded at least ten times. This chain connects TRBV6-1 to TRBJ2-1, with 7 nucleotides matching TRBD2. CDR1 MNHNS and CDR2 SASEGT come from the germline V gene. The CDR3 runs 16 residues. The V and J ends lost 4 bases and 5 bases, in that order; junction bases with no gene match: 11. This CDR3 reads CASSAFLAEWDNEQFF. CDR3 nucleotides: TGTGCCAGCAGTGCCTTCCTAGCGGAGTGGGACAATGAGCAGTTCTTC.

V usage is TRBV5-1 and J usage is TRBJ2-3; D unclear. With 4 bases removed from V and 6 bases from J, the gap between germline ends came to 12 bases. This CDR3 spans 13 amino acids. Looked up from germline, CDR1 is SGHRS and CDR2 is YFSETQ. CDR3 protein: CASSLISMDTQYF. The CDR3 DNA sequence: TGCGCCAGCAGCCTAATCTCCATGGATACGCAGTATTTT.

This clonotype was observed a handful of times. This sequence joins TRBV19 and TRBJ1-6, with D perhaps matching TRBD1 (5 bases). Trimming removed 5 bases at V and 6 bases at J, with 11 bases between. CDR1 LNHDA and CDR2 SQIVND come from the germline V gene (reference sequence). The CDR3 has 14 residues. The CDR3 sequence: CASSPRDFNSPLHF. The CDR3 DNA reads TGTGCCAGTAGTCCCCGGGACTTTAATTCACCCCTCCACTTT.

The V and J genes are TRBV20-1 and TRBJ2-3, with 8 bases aligning to TRBD2. This CDR3 comprises 20 residues. V shed 3 bases and J 3 bases; nucleotides not matched to a gene: 23. CDR1 and CDR2 from the germline V gene are DFQATT and SNEGSKA (reference sequence). CDR3 sequence: CSASGGSGGAGGDRTDTQYF. The CDR3 DNA reads TGCAGTGCTAGCGGGGGAAGCGGGGGCGCCGGAGGAGATAGGACAGATACGCAGTATTTT.

This clonotype came up many times. The chain is built from TRBV12-3 or TRBV12-4 and TRBJ2-3; D is unresolved. Trimming took off 3 bases at V and 10 bases at J, with 5 bases between the two ends. The CDR3 covers 10 residues. The CDR3 DNA reads as TGTGCCAGCAGTTTCGTGGCGCAGTATTTT. It codes for CASSFVAQYF.

This clonotype was counted at least ten times. This chain joins TRBV29-1 and TRBJ2-3; no firm D call. Germline assignment: CDR1 SQVTM and CDR2 ANQGSEA. The CDR3 has 12 amino acids. Trimming left V 7 bases short and J 2 bases short, with 10 bases between. CDR3 sequence (DNA): TGCAGCGGGTCCCTCGCCACAGATACGCAGTATTTT. It yields the protein CSGSLATDTQYF.

The rearrangement uses TRBV4-2 and TRBJ2-7; a weak D match, TRBD2 (5 bases). This CDR3 has 15 amino acids. Germline V gene sequence: CDR1 LGHNA, CDR2 YNFKEQ. Trimming removed 5 bases from V and 7 bases from J, with 21 bases in between. DNA for the CDR3: TGTGCCAGCAGCGAAGGTAGCGCGTTAGATGGGGAGCAGTACTTC. As protein: CASSEGSALDGEQYF.

This clonotype appeared many times. The chain has TRBV9 and TRBJ2-5, with 7 bases fitting TRBD1. J was trimmed by 2 bases and V by 4 bases; bases with no gene match: 5. The CDR3 consists of 14 residues. Germline CDR1 SGDLS, CDR2 YYNGEE. As DNA, the CDR3 is TGTGCCAGCAGCTTTGGGACAGCACAAGAGACCCAGTACTTC. Protein sequence: CASSFGTAQETQYF.

This clonotype was recorded a few times. J is TRBJ2-7 and V is TRBV28, with D perhaps given as TRBD1 or TRBD2 (5 bases each). Germline CDR1 MDHEN, CDR2 SYDVKM. There are 16 residues in the CDR3. V was cut by 2 bases and J by 3 bases, with 17 bases left in between. The CDR3 here is CASSLDEGTSYYEQYF. In DNA, the CDR3 is TGTGCCAGCAGTTTAGACGAAGGGACGTCGTACTACGAGCAGTACTTC.

This chain connects TRBV27 to TRBJ2-3; D ambiguous. The V end lost 5 bases, the J end lost 3 bases, and 12 bases lay between the germline ends. The germline V gene encodes CDR1 MNHEY and CDR2 SMNVEV (reference sequence). The CDR3 has 14 amino acids. The CDR3 loop reads CASSQGLRTDTQYF. CDR3 nucleotides: TGTGCCAGCAGTCAAGGGTTGAGAACAGATACGCAGTATTTT.

This clonotype has a single count. The V call is TRBV20-1, the J call TRBJ2-2; D is perhaps TRBD1 or TRBD2 (5 bases each). The CDR3 has 15 amino acids. Trimming pared 0 bases from V and 6 bases from J, leaving 14 bases between. The V gene's germline CDR1 is DFQATT and CDR2 SNEGSKA (reference sequence). CDR3 in amino acids: CSARDRDVGAGELFF. CDR3 coding DNA: TGCAGTGCTAGAGATAGGGACGTAGGAGCCGGGGAGCTGTTTTTT.

The chain is built from TRBV4-1 and TRBJ2-5; D may be TRBD1 or TRBD2 (5 bases each). CDR3 length: 15 amino acids. The V gene's germline CDR1 is MGHRA and CDR2 YSYEKL. The V end was cut by 1 base, the J end by 1 base, with 10 bases between. Here the CDR3 reads CASSQGGRTQETQYF. The CDR3 region has the DNA TGCGCCAGCAGCCAAGGGGGACGGACCCAAGAGACCCAGTACTTC.

There are a few counts of this clonotype. The genes are TRBV6-2 or TRBV6-3 and TRBJ2-1; perhaps TRBD2 as D (5 bases). The germline CDR1 and CDR2 sequences are MNHEY and SVGEGT. The V end lost 4 bases, the J end lost 2 bases, and 9 bases lay between the germline ends. CDR3 length equals 14 residues. The CDR3 region is CASSLAPAYNEQFF. The DNA of the CDR3 is TGTGCCAGCAGTTTAGCGCCCGCCTACAATGAGCAGTTCTTC.

This clonotype was observed a handful of times. The V and J genes are TRBV27 and TRBJ2-3; 7 bases map to TRBD2. This CDR3 region has 15 residues. Germline V gene data show CDR1 as MNHEY and CDR2 as SMNVEV (reference sequence). V was clipped by 2 bases and J by 6 bases; unmatched bases: 8. The CDR3 here is CASSLAGAYPDTQYF. Written as DNA, the CDR3 is TGTGCCAGCAGTTTAGCGGGAGCGTACCCGGATACGCAGTATTTT.